This record looks at one T cell receptor beta chain sequence and its context. How the authors handled the data: Amplification with reference gene primers provided the estimates of nucleated cell counts. This table comes from immunoSEQ multiplex PCR, and its TCRdb copy is limited to in-frame clones, with some not included. The DNA was the basis for D and trimming; V, J and clone size are from that table. The sample has approximately 140,000 clones; approximately 80% are singletons. The sample originates from a study of blood T cell repertoires in COVID-19. Across the whole study: Sites across the United States, Italy and Spain contributed samples from acute and convalescent COVID-19. PBMCs, B-cell-depleted T cells, or T cells provided the cDNA or gDNA that made up the material.

V dropped 2 bases and J dropped 5; count of bases not matched to a gene: 5. Germline CDR1 is SGHRS and CDR2 is YFSETQ. The CDR3 has 14 amino acids. Sequencing was done on a sample of peripheral blood. The source is a man between 65 and 85 years old with acute or convalescent COVID-19. V is TRBV5-1 and J is TRBJ2-7, with 9 bases aligning to TRBD1. The CDR3 bases are TGCGCCAGCAGCTTAGAGGACAGGGGCGACGAGCAGTACTTC. It yields the protein CASSLEDRGDEQYF.